A selection of T cell receptor beta chains follows, all from one sample in a study of blood T cell repertoires in COVID-19. The protocol was immunoSEQ multiplex PCR, while the TCRdb copy is restricted to in-frame clones and leaves out a portion. The sample yields about 180,000 clones, 70% to 90% seen once. The sequenced sample consisted of peripheral blood. The receptor source for this set is a woman aged 25 to 39 with acute or convalescent COVID-19. Each CDR3 is given with its conserved first and last residue. A D gene is named only where the DNA matches it firmly. Size is omitted from some rows. Given values are once, few, many or a class for expanded clones.

clone_size: once
d_call: NA
j_call: TRBJ2-3
v_call: TRBV27
cdr3_nt: TGTGCCAGCAGTTCATCAGATACGCAGTATTTT
cdr3_aa: CASSSSDTQYF

clone_size: NA
d_call: NA
j_call: TRBJ2-2
v_call: TRBV27
cdr3_nt: TGTGCCAGCAGTTTATCTCCGAGGCCCGGGGAGCTGTTTTTT
cdr3_aa: CASSLSPRPGELFF

clone_size: NA
d_call: TRBD2
j_call: TRBJ2-1
v_call: TRBV7-8
cdr3_nt: TGTGCCAGCAGCTTAATACTCTCCTACGGACTAGCGGATCCCTACAATGAGCAGTTCTTC
cdr3_aa: CASSLILSYGLADPYNEQFF

clone_size: NA
d_call: NA
j_call: TRBJ2-2
v_call: TRBV6-1
cdr3_nt: TGTGCCAGCAGTGAAGCGCTTCGGGTTAACGGGGAGCTGTTTTTT
cdr3_aa: CASSEALRVNGELFF

clone_size: NA
d_call: NA
j_call: TRBJ2-3
v_call: TRBV29-1
cdr3_nt: TGCAGCGCCGCGGAGGGCGGTACGCAGTATTTT
cdr3_aa: CSAAEGGTQYF

clone_size: NA
d_call: NA
j_call: TRBJ2-1
v_call: TRBV27
cdr3_nt: TGTGCCAGCAGTCCCGGGTACTCCTACAATGAGCAGTTCTTC
cdr3_aa: CASSPGYSYNEQFF

clone_size: few
d_call: TRBD2
j_call: TRBJ2-3
v_call: TRBV5-6
cdr3_nt: TGTGCCAGCAGCGCGGGGGGGGGCACAGATACGCAGTATTTT
cdr3_aa: CASSAGGGTDTQYF

clone_size: NA
d_call: TRBD2
j_call: TRBJ2-1
v_call: TRBV2
cdr3_nt: TGTGCCAGCAGTGAGGAGACTAGCGGGAGCAATGAGCAGTTCTTC
cdr3_aa: CASSEETSGSNEQFF

clone_size: NA
d_call: NA
j_call: TRBJ2-3
v_call: TRBV19
cdr3_nt: TGTGCCAGTAGGGCCCGCTCAGATACGCAGTATTTT
cdr3_aa: CASRARSDTQYF

clone_size: NA
d_call: TRBD1
j_call: TRBJ2-2
v_call: TRBV19
cdr3_nt: TGTGCCAGTACACAGGGGGTGACCACCGGGGAGCTGTTTTTT
cdr3_aa: CASTQGVTTGELFF

clone_size: NA
d_call: NA
j_call: TRBJ2-1
v_call: TRBV4-1
cdr3_nt: TGCGCCAGCAGCCAAGGTAACAGCTACAATGAGCAGTTCTTC
cdr3_aa: CASSQGNSYNEQFF

clone_size: NA
d_call: NA
j_call: TRBJ1-4
v_call: TRBV6-5
cdr3_nt: TGTGCCACTGGACAGCAGAATGAAAAACTGTTTTTT
cdr3_aa: CATGQQNEKLFF

clone_size: few
d_call: NA
j_call: TRBJ1-1
v_call: TRBV7-2
cdr3_nt: TGTGCCAGCAGCTTATATCGGGGGAACACTGAAGCTTTCTTT
cdr3_aa: CASSLYRGNTEAFF

clone_size: NA
d_call: NA
j_call: TRBJ1-6
v_call: TRBV3-1/TRBV3-2
cdr3_nt: TGTGCTAGCAGCCCTTTAAGGAGGGGCTATTCACCCCTCCACTTT
cdr3_aa: CASSPLRRGYSPLHF

clone_size: NA
d_call: NA
j_call: TRBJ2-1
v_call: TRBV28
cdr3_nt: TGTGCCAGCAGTTTGACTGAAAGAACCTACAATGAGCAGTTCTTC
cdr3_aa: CASSLTERTYNEQFF

clone_size: NA
d_call: NA
j_call: TRBJ2-1
v_call: TRBV7-5
cdr3_nt: TGTGCCAGAATTAGGTACGACTCGCGGAATGAGCAGTTCTTC
cdr3_aa: CARIRYDSRNEQFF

clone_size: once
d_call: NA
j_call: TRBJ1-4
v_call: TRBV2
cdr3_nt: TGTGCCGGGCTAGAACAGGGAAAGGGTGAAAAACTGTTTTTT
cdr3_aa: CAGLEQGKGEKLFF

clone_size: NA
d_call: TRBD1
j_call: TRBJ2-2
v_call: TRBV4-1
cdr3_nt: TGCGCCAGCAGCCAAGTGGACAGGGTACCCGCGGAGCTGTTTTTT
cdr3_aa: CASSQVDRVPAELFF

clone_size: few
d_call: NA
j_call: TRBJ1-5
v_call: TRBV29-1
cdr3_nt: TGCAGCGTAGCGGGACCTAATCAGCCCCAGCATTTT
cdr3_aa: CSVAGPNQPQHF

clone_size: NA
d_call: NA
j_call: TRBJ1-2
v_call: TRBV7-9
cdr3_nt: TGTGCCAGCAGAACAGCTTCCCGCTATGGCTACACCTTC
cdr3_aa: CASRTASRYGYTF

clone_size: NA
d_call: TRBD1
j_call: TRBJ2-7
v_call: TRBV28
cdr3_nt: TGTGCCAGCAGTTTCCGAAGGGGGCCGGGGCAGTACTTC
cdr3_aa: CASSFRRGPGQYF

clone_size: NA
d_call: TRBD1
j_call: TRBJ1-1
v_call: TRBV10-2
cdr3_nt: TGCGCCAGCAGGGGGACAGGGGGCACTGAAGCTTTCTTT
cdr3_aa: CASRGTGGTEAFF

clone_size: NA
d_call: TRBD2
j_call: TRBJ2-1
v_call: TRBV9
cdr3_nt: TGTGCCAGCAGCGTAATAGCGGGAGGGACCAATGAGCAGTTCTTC
cdr3_aa: CASSVIAGGTNEQFF

clone_size: NA
d_call: NA
j_call: TRBJ2-5
v_call: TRBV5-6
cdr3_nt: TGTGCCAGCAGCTTCTCTCCGCAAGAGACCCAGTACTTC
cdr3_aa: CASSFSPQETQYF

clone_size: NA
d_call: NA
j_call: TRBJ1-5
v_call: TRBV28
cdr3_nt: TGTGCCAGCAGTTCACCAGGGGCGCAGCCCCAGCATTTT
cdr3_aa: CASSSPGAQPQHF

clone_size: NA
d_call: NA
j_call: TRBJ1-3
v_call: TRBV10-3
cdr3_nt: TGTGCCACCGGTACTCTGCTCTCTGGAAACACCATATATTTT
cdr3_aa: CATGTLLSGNTIYF

clone_size: NA
d_call: NA
j_call: TRBJ2-7
v_call: TRBV12-3/TRBV12-4
cdr3_nt: TGTGCCAGCAGTTTTTCGGGATTCTACGAGCAGTACTTC
cdr3_aa: CASSFSGFYEQYF

clone_size: NA
d_call: NA
j_call: TRBJ1-6
v_call: TRBV28
cdr3_nt: TGTGCCAGCAGTTGGTTGGAGGGGAATTCACCCCTCCACTTT
cdr3_aa: CASSWLEGNSPLHF

clone_size: NA
d_call: TRBD1
j_call: TRBJ2-5
v_call: TRBV27
cdr3_nt: TGTGCCAGCAGTCGGACCCCGACAGGGGGAGAGACCCAGTACTTC
cdr3_aa: CASSRTPTGGETQYF

clone_size: NA
d_call: NA
j_call: TRBJ1-1
v_call: TRBV5-1
cdr3_nt: TGCGCCAGCAGCTTAACCCACGGAGCCACTGAAGCTTTCTTT
cdr3_aa: CASSLTHGATEAFF

clone_size: NA
d_call: NA
j_call: TRBJ1-6
v_call: TRBV24-1
cdr3_nt: TGTGCCACCAGTGATTTGAGGAGGGGTTCCTATAATTCACCCCTCCACTTT
cdr3_aa: CATSDLRRGSYNSPLHF

clone_size: NA
d_call: NA
j_call: TRBJ1-2
v_call: TRBV3-1/TRBV3-2
cdr3_nt: TGTGCCAGCAGCCAAGTAATAGGCGGACAGCTCCCACCTAACTATGGCTACACCTTC
cdr3_aa: CASSQVIGGQLPPNYGYTF

clone_size: NA
d_call: NA
j_call: TRBJ2-7
v_call: TRBV7-2
cdr3_nt: TGTGCCAGCAGCTTAGCTGGTCTATCGGGGACCTACGAGCAGTACTTC
cdr3_aa: CASSLAGLSGTYEQYF

clone_size: NA
d_call: TRBD2
j_call: TRBJ2-1
v_call: TRBV3-1/TRBV3-2
cdr3_nt: TGTGCCAGCAGCCCGGGACTAGCGGCTTACAATGAGCAGTTCTTC
cdr3_aa: CASSPGLAAYNEQFF

clone_size: NA
d_call: NA
j_call: TRBJ2-2
v_call: TRBV6-5
cdr3_nt: TGTGCCAGCAGATACACAGCTACCGGGGAGCTGTTTTTT
cdr3_aa: CASRYTATGELFF

clone_size: NA
d_call: TRBD1
j_call: TRBJ1-3
v_call: TRBV3-1/TRBV3-2
cdr3_nt: TGTGCCAGCAGTCACAGGGGGCCTGGAAACACCATATATTTT
cdr3_aa: CASSHRGPGNTIYF

clone_size: NA
d_call: NA
j_call: TRBJ1-2
v_call: TRBV6-1
cdr3_nt: TGTGCCAGCAGTGAATACGGGGGTATAAGCTATGGCTACACCTTC
cdr3_aa: CASSEYGGISYGYTF

clone_size: NA
d_call: TRBD1
j_call: TRBJ1-5
v_call: TRBV2
cdr3_nt: TGTGCCACACAGGGGGAGAGGAATCAGCCCCAGCATTTT
cdr3_aa: CATQGERNQPQHF

clone_size: once
d_call: NA
j_call: TRBJ1-2
v_call: TRBV28
cdr3_nt: TGTGCCAGCAGTTTAATGGGCGTATATGGCTACACCTTC
cdr3_aa: CASSLMGVYGYTF

clone_size: NA
d_call: NA
j_call: TRBJ1-4
v_call: TRBV9
cdr3_nt: TGTGCCAGCAGCTACGCAGGGAATGAAAAACTGTTTTTT
cdr3_aa: CASSYAGNEKLFF

clone_size: NA
d_call: NA
j_call: TRBJ2-3
v_call: TRBV15
cdr3_nt: TGTGCCACCAGCAGAGCCGGGAGCCTCACAGATACGCAGTATTTT
cdr3_aa: CATSRAGSLTDTQYF

clone_size: NA
d_call: NA
j_call: TRBJ1-5
v_call: TRBV12-3/TRBV12-4
cdr3_nt: TGTGCCAGCAGTTTGGGAGGTCAGCCCCAGCATTTT
cdr3_aa: CASSLGGQPQHF

clone_size: NA
d_call: TRBD2
j_call: TRBJ2-1
v_call: TRBV11-3
cdr3_nt: TGTGCCAGCAGCTTAGATTTTCTAGCGGGAGCCAATGAGCAGTTCTTC
cdr3_aa: CASSLDFLAGANEQFF

clone_size: once
d_call: NA
j_call: TRBJ2-7
v_call: TRBV27
cdr3_nt: TGTGCCAGCAGTTTATATCCCCCGACAGGAAGATCCTACGAGCAGTACTTC
cdr3_aa: CASSLYPPTGRSYEQYF